This TCR beta chain was profiled in a study of blood T cell repertoires in COVID-19. Study details: Donors in the United States, Italy and Spain gave samples during acute or convalescent COVID-19. Sources were T cells, B-cell-depleted T cells, or PBMCs; the material itself was cDNA or gDNA.

CDR1 is MNHNY, CDR2 SVGAGI, per germline (reference sequence). V dropped 1 base and J dropped 5 bases, with 14 bases sitting between them. The CDR3 sequence is 15 residues long. Assay: immunoSEQ multiplex PCR; the TCRdb copy retains only in-frame clones and omits some. Altogether about 170,000 clones are present, around 82% being singletons, with the ten largest covering 10% to 13%. The specimen sequenced was peripheral blood. This chain uses TRBV6-6 with TRBJ1-1; possibly TRBD1 for D (6 bases). This receptor was obtained from a woman aged 80 or older with active or convalescent COVID-19. CDR3 in DNA: TGTGCCAGCAGTTACTATTCGGGGGGCCGGACTGAAGCTTTCTTT. Translation: CASSYYSGGRTEAFF.